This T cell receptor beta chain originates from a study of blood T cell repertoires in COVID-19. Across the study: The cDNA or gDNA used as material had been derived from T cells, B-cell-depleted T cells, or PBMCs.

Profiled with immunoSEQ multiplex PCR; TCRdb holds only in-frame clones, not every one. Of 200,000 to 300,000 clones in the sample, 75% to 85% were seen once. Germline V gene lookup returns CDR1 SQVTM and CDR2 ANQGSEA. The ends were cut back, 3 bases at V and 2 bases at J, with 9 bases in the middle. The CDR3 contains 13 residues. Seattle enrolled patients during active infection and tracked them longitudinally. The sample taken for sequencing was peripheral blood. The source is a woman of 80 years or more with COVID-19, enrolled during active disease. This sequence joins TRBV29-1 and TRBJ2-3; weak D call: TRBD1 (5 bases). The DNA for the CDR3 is TGCAGCGTTGATCCAGGGTTCACAGATACGCAGTATTTT. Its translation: CSVDPGFTDTQYF.